The 8 T cell receptor beta chains listed next were all sequenced from one sample in a study of EBV T-cell therapy then PD-1 blockade in nasopharyngeal carcinoma. The antigens these receptors bind are not known. The table came from immunoSEQ multiplex PCR; TCRdb's copy has only in-frame clones and leaves some out. The data hold some 21,000 clones, with over 70% observed a single time. Treatment indicated: AdE1-LMPpoly-expanded autologous EBV-specific T-cell therapy followed by anti-PD-1 nivolumab. The source material was CD8+ T cells from blood, sampled at approximately day 62 from a patient whose treatment included autologous EBV-specific T cells and nivolumab. The receptors here all came from a man aged 40-50 years with nasopharyngeal carcinoma.

The V call is TRBV6-2 or TRBV6-3, the J call TRBJ2-1, with 8 bases identical to TRBD1. CDR1 is MNHEY, CDR2 SVGEGT, per germline. The J segment lost 0 bases and the V segment lost 6 bases, leaving 7 bases of the junction unmatched. The CDR3 contains 16 residues. CDR3 nucleotides: TGTGCCAGCAGCCATTGGACAGGGAGCTCCTACAATGAGCAGTTCTTC. Translating it yields CASSHWTGSSYNEQFF.

To note about this clone: At the DNA level, this CDR3 is encoded by other sequences in the same sample as well. V usage is TRBV6-2 or TRBV6-3 and J usage is TRBJ1-1; tentative D call: TRBD1 (5 bases). CDR3 length equals 14 residues. Germline-derived CDR1 and CDR2 are MNHEY and SVGEGT. The V and J ends lost 5 bases and 1 base respectively, with 11 bases between them. In DNA form, the CDR3 reads TGTGCCAGCAGTACAGGACACCCGAACACTGAAGCTTTCTTT. Protein product: CASSTGHPNTEAFF.

In its sample, this clone is medium-sized. The chain joins TRBV29-1 to TRBJ2-5; TRBD1 might be the D (5 bases). The CDR3 sequence is 13 residues long. CDR1 is SQVTM, CDR2 ANQGSEA, per germline. Trimming shortened V by 4 bases and J by 1 base, and 10 bases separated the two germline ends. DNA for the CDR3: TGCAGCGTTGTCAGGGAACTCCAAGAGACCCAGTACTTC. This codes for CSVVRELQETQYF.

The V gene is TRBV3-1 (or the pseudogene TRBV3-2), the J gene TRBJ2-7; D uncertain. The CDR3 contains 17 residues. Germline-derived CDR1 and CDR2 are LGHDT and YNNKEL (reference sequence). V was cut by 0 bases and J by 2 bases, with 17 bases left in between. The CDR3, as DNA: TGTGCCAGCAGCCAAGATCTGGACGCCGCCGCTACCTACGAGCAGTACTTC. It codes for CASSQDLDAAATYEQYF.

Here the CDR3 reads CASSLGRQGPSYGYTF. The CDR3 region has the DNA TGTGCCAGCAGCTTGGGTCGCCAGGGACCCTCCTATGGCTACACCTTC. This sequence joins TRBV5-5 and TRBJ1-2; D perhaps matches TRBD1 (5 bases). This CDR3 has 16 amino acids. The germline V gene has CDR1 SGHKS and CDR2 YYEKEE (reference sequence). Trimming pared 0 bases from V and 4 bases from J, leaving 16 bases between.

This clone was observed a handful of times. This chain's CDR3 is CATKGQGFYGYTF. The CDR3 DNA follows: TGTGCCACCAAGGGACAGGGTTTCTATGGCTACACCTTC. This chain links TRBV24-1 with TRBJ1-2; 9 bases fit TRBD1. After removal of 8 bases from V and 4 bases from J, the junction contained 4 bases not matched to a gene. CDR1 and CDR2 (germline): KGHDR, SFDVKD. The CDR3 consists of 13 residues.

The V and J genes are TRBV27 and TRBJ2-2, with D perhaps matching TRBD1 (5 bases). The CDR3 covers 13 residues. Per the germline V gene, CDR1 is MNHEY and CDR2 is SMNVEV (reference sequence). The V end was cut by 6 bases, the J end by 6 bases, with 11 bases between. The CDR3 sequence: CASSWEGAGELFF. As DNA, the CDR3 is TGTGCCAGCAGCTGGGAAGGGGCCGGGGAGCTGTTTTTT.

The rearrangement uses TRBV9 and TRBJ2-5, with D tentatively TRBD1 or TRBD2 (5 bases each). Trimming left V 0 bases short and J 4 bases short, with 10 bases between. Germline CDR1 is SGDLS and CDR2 is YYNGEE. CDR3 length: 14 amino acids. Written as DNA, the CDR3 is TGTGCCAGCAGCGTAGGAGGGGTGGGAGAGACCCAGTACTTC. The encoded protein is CASSVGGVGETQYF.